This entry is about one TCR beta chain. These data come from a study of blood T cell repertoires in COVID-19. The wider study: Whether acute or convalescent, the COVID-19 samples came from the United States, Italy and Spain. T cells, B-cell-depleted T cells, or PBMCs supplied cDNA or gDNA.

Original handling: Reference gene primer amplification in the assay estimated nucleated cell counts. Data came from immunoSEQ multiplex PCR; TCRdb stores just in-frame clones and leaves some out. V, J and clone size derive from that table, while D and trimming were established from the DNA sequence. In the table there are about 150,000 clones, 65% to 85% of which are singletons. V lost 0 bases to trimming and J lost 0 bases; unmatched junction nucleotides: 3. The CDR3 is 15 residues long. From germline, CDR1 is SGHTS and CDR2 YDEGEE. V is TRBV5-8 and J is TRBJ2-7, with 7 bases lining up with TRBD1. The source material was peripheral blood. This TCR was sampled from a man between 25 and 39 years old with COVID-19, enrolled during active disease. CDR3 residues: CASSLERGPSYEQYF. The CDR3 DNA is TGTGCCAGCAGCTTGGAAAGGGGGCCCTCCTACGAGCAGTACTTC.